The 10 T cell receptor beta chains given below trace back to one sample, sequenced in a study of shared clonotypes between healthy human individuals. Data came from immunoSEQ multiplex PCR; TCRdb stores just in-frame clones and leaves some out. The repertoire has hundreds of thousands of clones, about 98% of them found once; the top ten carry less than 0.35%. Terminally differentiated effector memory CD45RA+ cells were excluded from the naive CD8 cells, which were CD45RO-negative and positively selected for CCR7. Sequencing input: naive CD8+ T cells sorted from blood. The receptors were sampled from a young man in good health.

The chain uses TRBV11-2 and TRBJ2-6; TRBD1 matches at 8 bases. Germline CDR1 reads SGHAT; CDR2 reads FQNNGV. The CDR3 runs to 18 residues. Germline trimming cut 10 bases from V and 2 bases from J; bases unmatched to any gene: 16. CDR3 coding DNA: TGTGCCACCTCGACGGCGGGACAGGTAGTTACTGGGGCCAACGTCCTGACTTTC. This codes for CATSTAGQVVTGANVLTF.

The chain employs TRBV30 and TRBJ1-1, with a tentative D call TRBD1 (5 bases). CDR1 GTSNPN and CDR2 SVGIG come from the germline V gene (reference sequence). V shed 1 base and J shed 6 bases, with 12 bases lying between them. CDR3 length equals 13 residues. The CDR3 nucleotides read TGTGCCTGGAGTGACCCCAGGGACCCTGAAGCTTTCTTT. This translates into CAWSDPRDPEAFF.

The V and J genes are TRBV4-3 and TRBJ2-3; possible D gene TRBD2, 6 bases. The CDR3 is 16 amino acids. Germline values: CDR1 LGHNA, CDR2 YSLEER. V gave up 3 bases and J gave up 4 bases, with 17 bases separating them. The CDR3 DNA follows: TGCGCCAGCAGCCACTCGGTGGGGGGACCCTCAGATACGCAGTATTTT. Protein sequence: CASSHSVGGPSDTQYF.

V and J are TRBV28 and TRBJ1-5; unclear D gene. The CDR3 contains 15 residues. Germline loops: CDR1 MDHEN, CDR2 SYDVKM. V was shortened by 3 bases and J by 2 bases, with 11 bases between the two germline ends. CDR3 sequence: CASSLGKSGNQPQHF. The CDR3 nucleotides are TGTGCCAGCAGTTTGGGGAAGAGCGGCAATCAGCCCCAGCATTTT.

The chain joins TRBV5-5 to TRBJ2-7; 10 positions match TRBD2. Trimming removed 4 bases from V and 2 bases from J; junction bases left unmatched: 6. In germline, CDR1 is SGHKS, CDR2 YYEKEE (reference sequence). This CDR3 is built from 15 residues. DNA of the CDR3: TGTGCCAGCAGCCAAGGACTAGCGGAAACCTACGAGCAGTACTTC. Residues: CASSQGLAETYEQYF.

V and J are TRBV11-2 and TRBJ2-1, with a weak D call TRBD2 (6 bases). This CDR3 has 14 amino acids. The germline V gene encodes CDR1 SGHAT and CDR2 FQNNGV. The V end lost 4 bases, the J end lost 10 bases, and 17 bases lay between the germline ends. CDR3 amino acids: CASSSGDSGIEQFF. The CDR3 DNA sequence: TGTGCCAGCAGCTCGGGGGACTCCGGAATAGAGCAGTTCTTC.

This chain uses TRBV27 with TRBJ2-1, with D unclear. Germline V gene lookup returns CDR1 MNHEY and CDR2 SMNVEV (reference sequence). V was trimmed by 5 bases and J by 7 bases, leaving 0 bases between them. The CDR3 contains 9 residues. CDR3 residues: CASSNEQFF. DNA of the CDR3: TGTGCCAGCAGTAATGAGCAGTTCTTC.

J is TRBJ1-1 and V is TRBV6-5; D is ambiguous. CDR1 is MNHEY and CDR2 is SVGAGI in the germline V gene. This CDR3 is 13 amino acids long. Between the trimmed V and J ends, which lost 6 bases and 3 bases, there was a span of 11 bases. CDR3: CASSSGSYTEAFF. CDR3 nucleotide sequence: TGTGCCAGCAGCTCCGGAAGCTACACTGAAGCTTTCTTT.

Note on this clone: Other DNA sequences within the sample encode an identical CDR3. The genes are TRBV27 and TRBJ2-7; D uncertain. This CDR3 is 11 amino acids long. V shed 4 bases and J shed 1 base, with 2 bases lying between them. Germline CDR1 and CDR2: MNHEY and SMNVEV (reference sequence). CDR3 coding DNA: TGTGCCAGCAGTTCGTCCTACGAGCAGTACTTC. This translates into CASSSSYEQYF.

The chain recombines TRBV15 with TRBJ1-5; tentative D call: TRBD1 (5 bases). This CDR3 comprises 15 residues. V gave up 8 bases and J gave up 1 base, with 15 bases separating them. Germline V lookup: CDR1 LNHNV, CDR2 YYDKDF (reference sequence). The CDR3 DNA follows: TGTGCCACCTCCGGGGGAAGGCCGAGCAATCAGCCCCAGCATTTT. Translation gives CATSGGRPSNQPQHF.